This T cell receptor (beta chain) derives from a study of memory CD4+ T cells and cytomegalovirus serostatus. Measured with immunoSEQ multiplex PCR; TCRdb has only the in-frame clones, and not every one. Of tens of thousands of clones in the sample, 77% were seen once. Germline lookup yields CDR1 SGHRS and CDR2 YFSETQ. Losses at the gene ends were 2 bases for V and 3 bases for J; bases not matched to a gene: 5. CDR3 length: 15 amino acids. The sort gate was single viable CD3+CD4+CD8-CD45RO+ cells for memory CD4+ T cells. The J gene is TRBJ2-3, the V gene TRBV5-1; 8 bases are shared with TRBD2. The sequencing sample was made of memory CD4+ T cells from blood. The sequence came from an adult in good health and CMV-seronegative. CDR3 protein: CASSLSGSGTDTQYF. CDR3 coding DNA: TGCGCCAGCAGCTTAAGCGGGAGTGGGACAGATACGCAGTATTTT.